This TCR beta chain is from a study of T cells after posttransplantation cyclophosphamide. Measured with immunoSEQ multiplex PCR; TCRdb has only the in-frame clones, and not every one. This sample yields around 13,000 clones, of which about 83% are seen a single time; around 0.8% belongs to the top ten. The CDR3 has 17 residues. Germline CDR1 reads SGHDN; CDR2 reads FVKESK. Deletions cut 0 bases from V and 5 bases from J, with 20 bases between. The rearrangement links TRBV14 to TRBJ2-7; maybe TRBD2 (6 bases). The TCR originated in a man aged 50 to 60 in good health, CMV-negative, and a related stem cell transplant donor. What was sequenced was memory CD4+ T cells sorted from PBMCs. The CDR3: CASSQDPFSAGHHEQYF. The DNA for the CDR3 is TGTGCCAGCAGCCAAGATCCCTTTAGCGCGGGGCATCACGAGCAGTACTTC. Using reference TRBV14 and TRBJ2-7 for the parts outside the CDR3, the full variable domain is EAGVTQFPSHSVIEKGQTVTLRCDPISGHDNLYWYRRVMGKEIKFLLHFVKESKQDESGMPNNRFLAERTGGTYSTLKVQPAELEDSGVYFCASSQDPFSAGHHEQYFGPGTRLTVT.